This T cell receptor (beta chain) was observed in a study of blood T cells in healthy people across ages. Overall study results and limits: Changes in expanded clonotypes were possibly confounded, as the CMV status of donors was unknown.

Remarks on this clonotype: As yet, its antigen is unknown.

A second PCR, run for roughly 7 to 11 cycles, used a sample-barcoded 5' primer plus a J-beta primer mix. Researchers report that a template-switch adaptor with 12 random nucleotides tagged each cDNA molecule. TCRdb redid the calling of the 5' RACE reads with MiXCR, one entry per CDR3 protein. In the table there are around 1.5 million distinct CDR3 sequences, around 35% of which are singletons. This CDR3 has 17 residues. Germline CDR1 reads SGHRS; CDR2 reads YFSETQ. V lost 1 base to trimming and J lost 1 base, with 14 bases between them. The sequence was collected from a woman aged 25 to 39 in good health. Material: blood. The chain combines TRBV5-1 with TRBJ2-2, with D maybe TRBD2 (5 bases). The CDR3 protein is CASSLRAALGNTGELFF. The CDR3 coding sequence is TGCGCCAGCAGCTTGCGAGCGGCCCTAGGGAACACCGGGGAGCTGTTTTTT.